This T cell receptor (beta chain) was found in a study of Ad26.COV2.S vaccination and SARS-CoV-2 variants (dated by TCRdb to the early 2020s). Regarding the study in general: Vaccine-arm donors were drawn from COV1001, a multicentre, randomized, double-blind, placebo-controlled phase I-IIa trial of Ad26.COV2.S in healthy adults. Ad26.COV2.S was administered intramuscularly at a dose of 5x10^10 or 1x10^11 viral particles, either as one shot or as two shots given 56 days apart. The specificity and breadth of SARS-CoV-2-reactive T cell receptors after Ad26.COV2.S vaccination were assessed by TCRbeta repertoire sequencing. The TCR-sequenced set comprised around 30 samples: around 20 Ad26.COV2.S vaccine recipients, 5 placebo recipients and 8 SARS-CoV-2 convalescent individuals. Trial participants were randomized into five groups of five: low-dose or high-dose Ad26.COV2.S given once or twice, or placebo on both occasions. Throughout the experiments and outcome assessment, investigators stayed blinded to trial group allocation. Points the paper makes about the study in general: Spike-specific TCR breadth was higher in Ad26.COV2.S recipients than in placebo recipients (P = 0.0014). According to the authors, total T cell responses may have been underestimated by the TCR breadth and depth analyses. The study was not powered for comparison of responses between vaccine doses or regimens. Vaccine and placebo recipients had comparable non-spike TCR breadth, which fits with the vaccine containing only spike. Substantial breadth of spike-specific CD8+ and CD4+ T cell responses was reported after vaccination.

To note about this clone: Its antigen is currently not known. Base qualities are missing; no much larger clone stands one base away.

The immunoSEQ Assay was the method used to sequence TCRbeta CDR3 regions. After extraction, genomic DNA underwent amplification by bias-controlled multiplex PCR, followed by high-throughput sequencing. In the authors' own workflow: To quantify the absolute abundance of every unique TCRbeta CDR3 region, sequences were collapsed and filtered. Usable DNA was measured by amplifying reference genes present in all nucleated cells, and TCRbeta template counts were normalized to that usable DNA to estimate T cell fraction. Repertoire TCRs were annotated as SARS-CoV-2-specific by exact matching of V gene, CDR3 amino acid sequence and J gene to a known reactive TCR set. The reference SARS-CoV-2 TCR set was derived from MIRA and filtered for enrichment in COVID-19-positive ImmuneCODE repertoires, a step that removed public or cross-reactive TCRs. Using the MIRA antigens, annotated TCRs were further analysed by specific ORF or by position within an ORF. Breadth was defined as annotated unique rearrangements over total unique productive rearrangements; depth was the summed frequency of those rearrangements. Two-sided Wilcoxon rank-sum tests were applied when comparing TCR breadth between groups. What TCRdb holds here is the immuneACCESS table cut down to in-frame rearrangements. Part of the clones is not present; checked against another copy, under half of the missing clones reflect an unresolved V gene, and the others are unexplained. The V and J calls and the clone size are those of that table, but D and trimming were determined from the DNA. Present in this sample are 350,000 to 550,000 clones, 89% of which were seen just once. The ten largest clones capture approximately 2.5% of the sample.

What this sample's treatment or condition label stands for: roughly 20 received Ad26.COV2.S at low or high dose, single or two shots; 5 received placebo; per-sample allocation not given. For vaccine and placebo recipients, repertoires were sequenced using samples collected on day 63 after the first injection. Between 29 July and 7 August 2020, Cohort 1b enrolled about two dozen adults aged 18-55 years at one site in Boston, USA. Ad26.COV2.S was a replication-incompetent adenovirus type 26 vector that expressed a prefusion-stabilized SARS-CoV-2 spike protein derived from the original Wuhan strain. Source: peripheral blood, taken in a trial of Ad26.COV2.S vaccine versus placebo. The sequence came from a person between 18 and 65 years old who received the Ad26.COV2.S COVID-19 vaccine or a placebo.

The encoded CDR3 is CASSPWGSLVNQPQHF. Here is the DNA: TGTGCCAGCAGCCCCTGGGGCAGCCTAGTCAATCAGCCCCAGCATTTT. The rearrangement combines TRBV5-8 with TRBJ1-5; the D gene is perhaps TRBD1, on 5 matching bases. The CDR3 runs 16 residues from the cysteine to the phenylalanine. Only the CDR3 DNA is retained, 48 bases long and in frame from the first base. V loses 4 bases of germline sequence and J loses 3 bases, and the interval between the two ends is 17 bases. The germline V gene gives CDR1 as SGHTS and CDR2 as YDEGEE.